This T cell receptor (beta chain) is drawn from a study of T cell responses to AZD1222 COVID-19 vaccine. Study-wide results and caveats: Close to half of spike-specific TCRs reportedly recognize unmutated variant regions. Spike-specific TCR breadth and depth grew following two AZD1222 doses.

This CDR3 region has 18 residues. The germline V gene has CDR1 KGHSH and CDR2 LQKENI. V shed 0 bases and J 7 bases; nucleotides not matched to a gene: 14. The repertoire was sequenced with immunoSEQ multiplex PCR; TCRdb's copy has only in-frame clones and lacks some. The repertoire holds around 70,000 clones, with roughly 90% as singletons. On this clone itself: Its antigen remains unidentified.

The specimen was peripheral blood, collected on day 0 of AZD1222 vaccination. The chain employs TRBV18 and TRBJ1-5; 8 positions agree with TRBD1. The TCR was taken from an adult in good health. The CDR3 DNA sequence: TGTGCCAGCTCACCACCTATCGTCGATACAGGGGGTCGACAGCCCCAGCATTTT. Translated: CASSPPIVDTGGRQPQHF.